This T cell receptor beta chain appears in the sequencing data of a study of T cell repertoires in cytomegalovirus infection. Looking at the study overall: Shared public TCR beta signatures pointed to both CMV infection and a matching HLA type.

The CDR3 sequence is 16 residues long. V dropped 5 bases and J dropped 1; count of bases not matched to a gene: 9. The germline V gene encodes CDR1 LGHNA and CDR2 YSLEER. About this clonotype itself: Antigen unknown.

A single record per CDR3 protein comes from TCRdb applying MiXCR to the reads. The sample contains approximately 1,000,000 distinct CDR3 sequences, more than 25% of which appear only once. The study's findings and limits: HLA-C-restricted, CMV-specific TCR beta clonotypes were dominant ex vivo.

The TCR was taken from a human donor in good health (CMV status not recorded). Some clones in this sample may be carry-over from other donors' samples. The sample was cultured CD8+ T cells from PBMCs, taken from culture after CMV antigen stimulation. This chain uses TRBV4-3 with TRBJ1-1; 8 bases map to TRBD1. CDR3: CASSGDRDRRNTEAFF. The CDR3 nucleotides read TGCGCCAGCAGCGGAGACCGGGACAGGCGGAACACTGAAGCTTTCTTT.